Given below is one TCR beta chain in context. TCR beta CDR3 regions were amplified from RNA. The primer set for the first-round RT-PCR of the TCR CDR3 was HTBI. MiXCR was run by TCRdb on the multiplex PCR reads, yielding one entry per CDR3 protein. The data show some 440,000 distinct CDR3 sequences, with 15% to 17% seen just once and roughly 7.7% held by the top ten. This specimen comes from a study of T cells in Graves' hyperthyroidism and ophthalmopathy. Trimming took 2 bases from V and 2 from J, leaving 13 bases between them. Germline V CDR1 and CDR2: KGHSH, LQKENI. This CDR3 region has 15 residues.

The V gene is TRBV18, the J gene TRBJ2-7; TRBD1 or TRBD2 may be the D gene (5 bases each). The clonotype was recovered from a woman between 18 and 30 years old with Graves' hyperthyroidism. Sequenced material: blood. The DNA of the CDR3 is TGTGCCAGCTCACCAACCTGGCAGGGAGCCTACGAGCAGTACTTC. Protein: CASSPTWQGAYEQYF. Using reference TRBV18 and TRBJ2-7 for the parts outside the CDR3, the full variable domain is NAGVMQNPRHLVRRRGQEARLRCSPMKGHSHVYWYRQLPEEGLKFMVYLQKENIIDESGMPKERFSAEFPKEGPSILRIQQVVRGDSAAYFCASSPTWQGAYEQYFGPGTRLTVT.